This T cell receptor (beta chain) was identified during a study of OX40 agonist ivuxolimab in advanced cancers. Study-wide context: Under the entry rules, prior anti-PD-1, anti-PD-L1 or anti-CTLA-4 therapy was allowed, and less than 50% had some.

Trimming cost V 5 bases and J 3 bases; bases outside gene matches: 5. Germline-derived CDR1 and CDR2 are SGHRS and YFSETQ. The CDR3 length is 14 residues. Some clones are missing from TCRdb's copy, which holds only in-frame ones; the method was immunoSEQ multiplex PCR. The sample has approximately 77,000 clones, approximately 92% seen once; the top ten hold about 0.34%. The sequence was obtained from an adult with an advanced solid tumor such as melanoma, head and neck, liver or kidney cancer. The chain joins TRBV5-1 to TRBJ2-3; 8 bases align to TRBD1. The material sequenced was CD4+ or CD8+ T cells sorted from blood, taken in a trial of the OX40 agonist ivuxolimab. CDR3 DNA: TGCGCCAGCAGGGACAGGGTTGGGACAGATACGCAGTATTTT. It encodes CASRDRVGTDTQYF.